This T cell receptor (beta chain) was profiled in a study of sequential checkpoint blockade in melanoma. Data came from immunoSEQ multiplex PCR; TCRdb stores just in-frame clones and leaves some out. The sample carries over 25,000 clones, 70% to 85% recorded once. Specified treatment: randomized to nivolumab then ipilimumab (arm A) or the reverse (arm B). The TCR originated in a human donor with melanoma. The source was CD8+ T cells sorted from blood (inferred from file names), collected from a patient given nivolumab and ipilimumab in sequence.

The CDR3 DNA is TGCGCCAGCAGCCAAGTAATCCAGTTTGATCAGCCCCAGCATTTT. Its translation is CASSQVIQFDQPQHF. This chain joins TRBV4-1 and TRBJ1-5; no clear D. There are 15 residues in the CDR3. CDR1 and CDR2 (germline): MGHRA, YSYEKL. Between the trimmed V and J ends, which lost 1 base and 5 bases, there was a span of 12 bases.